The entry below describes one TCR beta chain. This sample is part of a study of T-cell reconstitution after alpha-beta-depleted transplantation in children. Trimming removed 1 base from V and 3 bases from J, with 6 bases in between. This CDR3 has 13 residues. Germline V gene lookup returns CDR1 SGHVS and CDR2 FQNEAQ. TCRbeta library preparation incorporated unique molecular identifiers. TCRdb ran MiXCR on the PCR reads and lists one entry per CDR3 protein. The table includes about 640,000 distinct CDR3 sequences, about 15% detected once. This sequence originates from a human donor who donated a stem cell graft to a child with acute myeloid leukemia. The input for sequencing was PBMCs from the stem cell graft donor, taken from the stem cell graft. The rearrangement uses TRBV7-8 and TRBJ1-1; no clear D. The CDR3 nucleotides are TGTGCCAGCAGCTTAGTATGGGACACTGAAGCTTTCTTT. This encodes CASSLVWDTEAFF.